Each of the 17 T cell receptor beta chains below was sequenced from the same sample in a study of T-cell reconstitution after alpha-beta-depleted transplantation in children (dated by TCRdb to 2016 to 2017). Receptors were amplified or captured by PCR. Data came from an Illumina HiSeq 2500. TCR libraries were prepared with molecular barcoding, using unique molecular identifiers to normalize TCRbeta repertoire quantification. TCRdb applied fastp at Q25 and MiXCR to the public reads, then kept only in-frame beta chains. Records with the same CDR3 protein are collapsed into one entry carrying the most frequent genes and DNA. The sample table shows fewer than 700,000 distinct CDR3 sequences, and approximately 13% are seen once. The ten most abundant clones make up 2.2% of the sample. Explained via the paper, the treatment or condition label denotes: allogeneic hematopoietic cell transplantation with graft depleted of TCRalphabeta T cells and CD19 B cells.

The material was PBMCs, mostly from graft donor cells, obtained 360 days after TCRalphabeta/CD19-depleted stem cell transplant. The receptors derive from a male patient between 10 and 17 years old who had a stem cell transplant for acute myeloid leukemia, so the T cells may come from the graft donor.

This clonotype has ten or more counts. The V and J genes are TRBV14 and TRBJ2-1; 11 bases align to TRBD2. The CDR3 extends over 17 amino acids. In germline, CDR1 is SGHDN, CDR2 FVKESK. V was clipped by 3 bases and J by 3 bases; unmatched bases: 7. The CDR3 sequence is CASSHIAGGGIYNEQFF. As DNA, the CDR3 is TGTGCCAGCAGCCATATAGCGGGAGGGGGAATCTACAATGAGCAGTTCTTC.

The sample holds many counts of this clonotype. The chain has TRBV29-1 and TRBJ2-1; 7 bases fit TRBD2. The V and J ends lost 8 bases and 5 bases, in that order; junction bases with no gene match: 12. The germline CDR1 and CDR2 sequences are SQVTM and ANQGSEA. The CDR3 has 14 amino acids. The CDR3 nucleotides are TGCAGCTTCGAGGGCGGGAGTTCGAACAATGAGCAGTTCTTC. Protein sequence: CSFEGGSSNNEQFF.

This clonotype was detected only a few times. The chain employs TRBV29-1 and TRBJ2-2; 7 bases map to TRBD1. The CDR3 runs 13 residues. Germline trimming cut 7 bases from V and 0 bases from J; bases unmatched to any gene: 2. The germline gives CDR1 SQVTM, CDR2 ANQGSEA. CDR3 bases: TGCAGCGGGGGGACAGCGAACACCGGGGAGCTGTTTTTT. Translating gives CSGGTANTGELFF.

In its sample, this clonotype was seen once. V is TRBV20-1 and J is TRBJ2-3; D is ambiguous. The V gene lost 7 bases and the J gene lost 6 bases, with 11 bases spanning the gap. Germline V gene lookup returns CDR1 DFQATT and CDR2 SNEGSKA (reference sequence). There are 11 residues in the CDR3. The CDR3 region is CSEGRIDTQYF. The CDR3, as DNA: TGCAGTGAAGGGCGCATCGATACGCAGTATTTT.

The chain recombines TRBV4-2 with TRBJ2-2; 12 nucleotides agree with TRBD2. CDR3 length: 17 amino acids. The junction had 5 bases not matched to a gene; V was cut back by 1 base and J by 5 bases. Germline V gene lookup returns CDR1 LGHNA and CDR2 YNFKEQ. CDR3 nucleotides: TGTGCCAGCAGCCAAGTCGAGACTAGCGGGAGTACCGGGGAGCTGTTTTTT. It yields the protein CASSQVETSGSTGELFF.

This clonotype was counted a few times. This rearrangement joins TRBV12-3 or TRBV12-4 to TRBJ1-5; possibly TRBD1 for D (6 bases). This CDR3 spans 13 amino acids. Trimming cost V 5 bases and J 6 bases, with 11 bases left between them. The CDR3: CASSGDNSQPQHF. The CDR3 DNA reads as TGTGCCAGCAGTGGGGACAACTCTCAGCCCCAGCATTTT.

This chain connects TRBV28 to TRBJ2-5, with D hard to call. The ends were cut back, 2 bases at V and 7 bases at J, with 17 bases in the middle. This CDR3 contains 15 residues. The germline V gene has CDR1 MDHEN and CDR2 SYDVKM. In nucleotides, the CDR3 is TGTGCCAGCAGTTTAAGGGCAGTAAACTTAGGGACCCAGTACTTC. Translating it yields CASSLRAVNLGTQYF.

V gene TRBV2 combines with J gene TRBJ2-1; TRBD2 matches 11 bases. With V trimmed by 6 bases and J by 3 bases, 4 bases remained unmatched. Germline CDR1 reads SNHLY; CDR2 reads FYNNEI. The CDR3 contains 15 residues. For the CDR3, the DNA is TGTGCCAGCAGAACTCTAGCGGGAGGCTACAATGAGCAGTTCTTC. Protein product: CASRTLAGGYNEQFF.

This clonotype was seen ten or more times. CDR3 nucleotides: TGCAGTGCTAGTCCTGGACTAGCGGGAGAGACCCAGTACTTC. It specifies CSASPGLAGETQYF. This chain connects TRBV20-1 to TRBJ2-5, with TRBD2 matching 11 bases. The CDR3 is 14 residues long. V lost 3 bases and J lost 4; bases outside the gene matches: 4. CDR1 and CDR2 (germline): DFQATT, SNEGSKA (reference sequence).

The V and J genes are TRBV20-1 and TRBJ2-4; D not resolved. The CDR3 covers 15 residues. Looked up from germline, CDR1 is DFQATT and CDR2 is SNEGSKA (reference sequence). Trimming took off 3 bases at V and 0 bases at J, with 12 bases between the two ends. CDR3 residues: CSASAGYLAKNIQYF. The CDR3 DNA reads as TGCAGTGCTAGCGCCGGATACCTAGCCAAAAACATTCAGTACTTC.

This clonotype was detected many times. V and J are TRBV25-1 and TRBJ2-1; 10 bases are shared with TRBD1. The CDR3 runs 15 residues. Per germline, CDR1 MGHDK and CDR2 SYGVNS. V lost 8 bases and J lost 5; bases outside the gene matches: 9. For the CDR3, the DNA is TGTGCCAGCGGAAAGAGGACAGGGGGGAACAATGAGCAGTTCTTC. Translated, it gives CASGKRTGGNNEQFF.

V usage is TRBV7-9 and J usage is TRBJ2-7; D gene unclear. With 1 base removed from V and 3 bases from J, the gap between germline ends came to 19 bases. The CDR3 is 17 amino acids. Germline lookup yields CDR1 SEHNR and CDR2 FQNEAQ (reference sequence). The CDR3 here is CASSLDSLFSDIYEQYF. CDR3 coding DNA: TGTGCCAGCAGCTTAGACTCTTTATTCAGTGATATCTACGAGCAGTACTTC.

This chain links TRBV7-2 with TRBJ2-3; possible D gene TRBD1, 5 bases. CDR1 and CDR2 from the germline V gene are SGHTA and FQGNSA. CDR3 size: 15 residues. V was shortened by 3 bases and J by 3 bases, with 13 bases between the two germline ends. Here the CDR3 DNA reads TGTGCCAGCAGCTTCTCGATATCAGGGACAGATACGCAGTATTTT. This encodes CASSFSISGTDTQYF.

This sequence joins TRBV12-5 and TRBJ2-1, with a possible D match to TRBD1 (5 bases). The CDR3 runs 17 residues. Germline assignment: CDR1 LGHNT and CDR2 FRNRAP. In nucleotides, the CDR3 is TGTGCCTCCTCCAAACAGGTGGTACTAAGGGCCTACAATGAGCAGTTCTTC. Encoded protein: CASSKQVVLRAYNEQFF.

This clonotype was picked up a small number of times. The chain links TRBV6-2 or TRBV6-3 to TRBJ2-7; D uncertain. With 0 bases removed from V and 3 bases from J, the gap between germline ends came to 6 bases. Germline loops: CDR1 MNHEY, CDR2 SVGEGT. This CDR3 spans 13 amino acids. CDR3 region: CASSYSESYEQYF. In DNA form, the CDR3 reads TGTGCCAGCAGTTACTCAGAAAGCTACGAGCAGTACTTC.

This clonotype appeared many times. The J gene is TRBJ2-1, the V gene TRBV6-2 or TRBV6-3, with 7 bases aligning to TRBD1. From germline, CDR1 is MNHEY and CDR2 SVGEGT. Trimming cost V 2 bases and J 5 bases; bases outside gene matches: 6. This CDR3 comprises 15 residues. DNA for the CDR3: TGTGCCAGCAGTTACATGAACGGGACAGACAATGAGCAGTTCTTC. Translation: CASSYMNGTDNEQFF.

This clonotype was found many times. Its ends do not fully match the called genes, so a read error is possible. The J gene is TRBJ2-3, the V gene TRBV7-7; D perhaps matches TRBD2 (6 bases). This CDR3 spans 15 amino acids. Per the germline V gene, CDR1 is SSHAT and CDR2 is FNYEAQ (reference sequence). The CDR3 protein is CASSRLASPTDTQYF. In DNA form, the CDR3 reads TGTGCTAGCAGCCGTCTAGCGTCCCCCACAGATACGCAGTATTTT.